This record covers a single T cell receptor beta chain. MiXCR was run by TCRdb on the RT-PCR reads, yielding one entry per CDR3 protein. The repertoire holds more than 550,000 distinct CDR3 sequences, 14% seen once, with 3.6% in the top ten. Germline V gives CDR1 ENHRY, CDR2 SYGVKD. The CDR3 extends over 15 amino acids. Trimming pared 0 bases from V and 1 base from J, leaving 10 bases between. The receptor's source is a female donor in good health, serving as a healthy control. The sequenced sample consisted of memory CD4+ T cells from blood. The V gene is TRBV10-3, the J gene TRBJ2-7, with D perhaps matching TRBD1 (5 bases). The CDR3 DNA follows: TGTGCCATCAGTGAGTCAAACAGGCCTTCCTACGAGCAGTACTTC. It translates to CAISESNRPSYEQYF.